This TCR beta chain was sequenced during a study of blood T cell repertoires in COVID-19. The overall study: In each case, the material was cDNA or gDNA derived from T cells, B-cell-depleted T cells, or PBMCs.

Cohort placement rested on clinical history that participants reported themselves. For recovered donors of Cohort 3, there were two negative PCRs, clearance, or symptom resolution. Profiled with immunoSEQ multiplex PCR; TCRdb holds only in-frame clones, not every one. The sample includes more than 350,000 clones, approximately 90% seen only once; the top ten take about a tenth. V was shortened by 4 bases and J by 5 bases, with 21 bases between the two germline ends. The CDR3 contains 16 residues. Germline lookup yields CDR1 SGHRS and CDR2 YFSETQ. The source is a woman in her fifties or sixties who had recovered from COVID-19. Sequenced input: PBMCs or T cells enriched from blood (not recorded which). The chain recombines TRBV5-1 with TRBJ2-5, with D maybe TRBD1 (6 bases). The CDR3 nucleotides are TGCGCCAGCAGCAATGGACAGCAACAACCAACGGAGACCCAGTACTTC. Translation gives CASSNGQQQPTETQYF.